Below are 27 T cell receptor beta chains sequenced from a single sample in a study of shared clonotypes between healthy human individuals (dated by TCRdb to the early 2020s). The method was the immunoSEQ multiplex PCR assay. TCRdb stores this immuneACCESS table with in-frame sequences only. Part of the clones is absent; in the studies checked, under half of the shortfall reflects unresolved V genes, and no reason is known for the rest. Across this sample there are some 2,400,000 clones, with approximately 94% seen only once. The ten biggest clones cover more than 0.1% of the sample. Source material: naive CD4+ T cells sorted from blood. Read against the paper, the sample's cell subset or site label means: CD45RA+ positively selected. All receptors come from a man between 18 and 35 years old in good health.

The chain combines TRBV7-2 with TRBJ2-3, with D possibly matching TRBD2 (5 bases). Germline V CDR1 and CDR2: SGHTA, FQGNSA. V dropped 4 bases and J dropped 0 bases, with 8 bases sitting between them. The length of the CDR3 is 14 residues. The CDR3 region has the DNA TGTGCCAGCAGCTGGCGGAGGAGCACAGATACGCAGTATTTT. This sequence encodes CASSWRRSTDTQYF.

The chain recombines TRBV7-8 with TRBJ1-2; D is possibly TRBD1 (6 bases). CDR3 length equals 15 residues. The V end lost 5 bases, the J end lost 0 bases, and 13 bases lay between the germline ends. The germline V gene has CDR1 SGHVS and CDR2 FQNEAQ. The CDR3 region has the DNA TGTGCCAGCAGCCCCGACGGGGGCGCTAACTATGGCTACACCTTC. Encoded protein: CASSPDGGANYGYTF.

The chain joins TRBV5-1 to TRBJ2-7; D is tentatively TRBD1 or TRBD2 (5 bases each). Trimming left V 4 bases short and J 0 bases short, with 14 bases between. The germline CDR1 and CDR2 sequences are SGHRS and YFSETQ. The CDR3 is 15 residues long. The CDR3 DNA sequence: TGCGCCAGCAGCCCCGGGACGTTAAGCTCCTACGAGCAGTACTTC. It codes for CASSPGTLSSYEQYF.

CDR3 loop: CASSQGLRGTLGGAFF. Here the CDR3 DNA reads TGCGCCAGCAGCCAAGGTCTTCGGGGCACGCTCGGGGGAGCTTTCTTT. The chain combines TRBV4-1 with TRBJ1-1; D perhaps matches TRBD1 (5 bases). The length of the CDR3 is 16 residues. Trimming took 1 base from V and 10 from J, leaving 22 bases between them. The germline CDR1 and CDR2 sequences are MGHRA and YSYEKL.

V and J are TRBV18 and TRBJ1-1, with D hard to call. Germline CDR1 reads KGHSH; CDR2 reads LQKENI. This CDR3 comprises 15 residues. V lost 4 bases and J 0 bases, leaving 12 bases between the germline ends. This CDR3 is CASSLQRSMNTEAFF. The DNA of the CDR3 is TGTGCCAGCTCACTTCAGAGGAGCATGAACACTGAAGCTTTCTTT. The whole variable domain, filled in from reference TRBV18 and TRBJ1-1, reads NAGVMQNPRHLVRRRGQEARLRCSPMKGHSHVYWYRQLPEEGLKFMVYLQKENIIDESGMPKERFSAEFPKEGPSILRIQQVVRGDSAAYFCASSLQRSMNTEAFFGQGTRLTVV.

For this clone: This same CDR3 is encoded by further DNA sequences in the sample. This rearrangement joins TRBV4-1 to TRBJ1-4; the D is unclear. This CDR3 has 15 amino acids. The germline CDR1 and CDR2 sequences are MGHRA and YSYEKL. The germline V and J ends were trimmed by 1 base and 0 bases, with 6 bases remaining between them. The CDR3 loop reads CASSQASATNEKLFF. For the CDR3, the DNA is TGCGCCAGCAGCCAAGCGAGTGCAACTAATGAAAAACTGTTTTTT.

The chain has TRBV29-1 and TRBJ2-7, with a weak D call TRBD2 (5 bases). The germline gives CDR1 SQVTM, CDR2 ANQGSEA. This CDR3 has 14 residues. V was trimmed by 4 bases and J by 5 bases, leaving 18 bases between them. CDR3: CSVGRDGIRDEQYF. CDR3 coding DNA: TGCAGCGTTGGACGTGACGGGATTCGGGACGAGCAGTACTTC.

This CDR3 reads CAISAGPQSWGYTF. In DNA form, the CDR3 reads TGTGCCATCAGTGCCGGGCCCCAATCGTGGGGCTACACCTTC. The chain employs TRBV10-3 and TRBJ1-2; D unclear. The germline CDR1 and CDR2 sequences are ENHRY and SYGVKD. Trimming left V 4 bases short and J 8 bases short, with 17 bases between. This CDR3 has 14 amino acids.

V and J are TRBV5-1 and TRBJ1-4; maybe TRBD1 (5 bases). This CDR3 comprises 14 residues. CDR1 is SGHRS and CDR2 is YFSETQ in the germline V gene. V shed 0 bases and J shed 4 bases, with 7 bases lying between them. CDR3 DNA sequence: TGCGCCAGCAGCTTGGGGGACGGTAATGAAAAACTGTTTTTT. This gives the protein CASSLGDGNEKLFF. The whole variable domain, filled in from reference TRBV5-1 and TRBJ1-4, reads KAGVTQTPRYLIKTRGQQVTLSCSPISGHRSVSWYQQTPGQGLQFLFEYFSETQRNKGNFPGRFSGRQFSNSRSEMNVSTLELGDSALYLCASSLGDGNEKLFFGSGTQLSVL.

This clone appeared a few times. The gene calls are TRBV10-2 and TRBJ1-5; 9 bases map to TRBD1. CDR3 length: 14 amino acids. Germline V gene lookup returns CDR1 WSHSY and CDR2 SAAADI. With V trimmed by 5 bases and J by 6 bases, 5 bases remained unmatched. CDR3 DNA sequence: TGCGCCAGCAGTTCCGGGACAGGGACTCAGCCCCAGCATTTT. Translated, it gives CASSSGTGTQPQHF.

V gene TRBV7-2 combines with J gene TRBJ2-3; 9 bases are a match to TRBD1. The ends lost 5 bases at V and 3 bases at J; junction bases unmatched: 6. The germline CDR1 and CDR2 sequences are SGHTA and FQGNSA. The CDR3 contains 15 residues. CDR3 sequence: CASSKDRGWTDTQYF. Here the CDR3 DNA reads TGTGCCAGCAGCAAAGACAGGGGGTGGACAGATACGCAGTATTTT.

About this clone itself: Other nucleotide sequences in the sample specify the same CDR3. This chain links TRBV25-1 with TRBJ1-1; D unclear. V was clipped by 1 base and J by 1 base, with 4 bases between them. This CDR3 region has 13 residues. Germline assignment: CDR1 MGHDK and CDR2 SYGVNS. CDR3 DNA: TGTGCCAGCAGTGAATTAGGGAACACTGAAGCTTTCTTT. It is translated as CASSELGNTEAFF.

The V call is TRBV28, the J call TRBJ1-2, with D hard to call. Trimming removed 3 bases at V and 4 bases at J, with 9 bases between. The CDR3 has 13 amino acids. Germline CDR1 and CDR2: MDHEN and SYDVKM. The chain's CDR3 is CASSLSVFYGYTF. CDR3 nucleotides: TGTGCCAGCAGTTTGTCCGTTTTCTATGGCTACACCTTC.

The chain links TRBV6-6 to TRBJ1-1, with 7 positions matching TRBD1. Germline assignment: CDR1 MNHNY and CDR2 SVGAGI (reference sequence). This CDR3 is built from 14 residues. After removal of 6 bases from V and 6 bases from J, the junction contained 10 bases not matched to a gene. The CDR3 loop is CASSLDRVGAEAFF. The DNA for the CDR3 is TGTGCCAGCAGCCTAGACAGGGTGGGCGCTGAAGCTTTCTTT.

The rearrangement links TRBV7-9 to TRBJ2-3; a weak D match, TRBD2 (6 bases). This CDR3 has 14 residues. V dropped 2 bases and J dropped 6 bases, with 12 bases sitting between them. Germline CDR1 is SEHNR and CDR2 is FQNEAQ (reference sequence). CDR3 in amino acids: CASSLTAGTDTQYF. As DNA, the CDR3 is TGTGCCAGCAGCTTAACAGCGGGTACCGATACGCAGTATTTT.

This chain joins TRBV7-2 and TRBJ2-1; 8 bases agree with TRBD2. The germline V gene has CDR1 SGHTA and CDR2 FQGNSA. This CDR3 region has 15 residues. Trimming cost V 5 bases and J 8 bases; bases outside gene matches: 11. The CDR3 DNA is TGTGCCAGCAGCCCGGGACTAGAGAGGGTGCATGAGCAGTTCTTC. This encodes CASSPGLERVHEQFF.

This clone was recorded once. The chain combines TRBV5-1 with TRBJ1-3; no clear D gene. The CDR3 contains 14 residues. In germline, CDR1 is SGHRS, CDR2 YFSETQ. V lost 7 bases, J lost 2 bases, and 13 bases lay in between. The CDR3 DNA reads as TGCGCCAGCTCACGCGACACCACTGGAAACACCATATATTTT. Protein: CASSRDTTGNTIYF.

The CDR3 coding sequence is TGTGCCAGCAGCTCGGACAGATTGAACACTGAAGCTTTCTTT. It codes for CASSSDRLNTEAFF. The rearrangement links TRBV7-2 to TRBJ1-1, with D possibly matching TRBD1 (6 bases). This CDR3 contains 14 residues. CDR1 and CDR2 from the germline V gene are SGHTA and FQGNSA. V was trimmed by 4 bases and J by 0 bases, leaving 9 bases between them.

The chain combines TRBV5-6 with TRBJ1-4, with 7 bases lining up with TRBD1. The CDR3 consists of 14 residues. In germline, CDR1 is SGHDT, CDR2 YYEEEE. V dropped 5 bases and J dropped 1; count of bases not matched to a gene: 2. The CDR3 bases are TGTGCCAGCAGTAGACAGGGAACTAATGAAAAACTGTTTTTT. The encoded protein is CASSRQGTNEKLFF.

V gene TRBV9 combines with J gene TRBJ2-1; 7 nucleotides align to TRBD2. The CDR3 totals 15 residues. With V trimmed by 0 bases and J by 4 bases, 4 bases remained unmatched. Germline CDR1 SGDLS, CDR2 YYNGEE. For the CDR3, the DNA is TGTGCCAGCAGCGTAGATCCAGCGGGGTACAATGAGCAGTTCTTC. This sequence encodes CASSVDPAGYNEQFF.

This chain joins TRBV5-1 and TRBJ1-2, with unresolved D. Per germline, CDR1 SGHRS and CDR2 YFSETQ. The CDR3 totals 15 residues. The V gene lost 4 bases and the J gene lost 8 bases, with 21 bases spanning the gap. The CDR3 loop is CASSPGGGRGDGYTF. CDR3 bases: TGCGCCAGCAGCCCCGGAGGAGGGAGAGGAGACGGCTACACCTTC.

This clone was counted only a few times. The chain employs TRBV7-8 and TRBJ2-2; TRBD1 or TRBD2 may be the D gene (6 bases each). Trimming cost V 6 bases and J 7 bases, with 12 bases left between them. This CDR3 has 13 residues. Germline V gives CDR1 SGHVS, CDR2 FQNEAQ. The CDR3 nucleotides are TGTGCCAGCAGTAGCGGACAGCGCGGGGAGCTGTTTTTT. This sequence encodes CASSSGQRGELFF.

This rearrangement joins TRBV9 to TRBJ1-5; D gene uncertain. Trimming cost V 2 bases and J 6 bases, with 12 bases left between them. This CDR3 contains 14 residues. CDR1 is SGDLS, CDR2 YYNGEE, per germline. For the CDR3, the DNA is TGTGCCAGCAGCGTGGCGGGGTCCGGTCAGCCCCAGCATTTT. Its protein product is CASSVAGSGQPQHF. The complete variable domain, with remaining parts taken from reference TRBV9 and TRBJ1-5, reads DSGVTQTPKHLITATGQRVTLRCSPRSGDLSVYWYQQSLDQGLQFLIQYYNGEERAKGNILERFSAQQFPDLHSELNLSSLELGDSALYFCASSVAGSGQPQHFGDGTRLSIL.

In the case of this clone: In the same sample, other DNA sequences code for this CDR3. This chain connects TRBV5-1 to TRBJ2-5; D perhaps matches TRBD1 (5 bases). This CDR3 contains 14 residues. Germline CDR1 SGHRS, CDR2 YFSETQ. Trimming took off 5 bases at V and 2 bases at J, with 13 bases between the two ends. CDR3: CASSPGGAQETQYF. The CDR3 bases are TGCGCCAGCAGTCCTGGTGGGGCTCAAGAGACCCAGTACTTC.

This sequence joins TRBV10-3 and TRBJ2-2, with 10 bases identical to TRBD1. After removal of 8 bases from V and 6 bases from J, the junction contained 9 bases not matched to a gene. The CDR3 totals 15 residues. Germline CDR1 ENHRY, CDR2 SYGVKD. The CDR3 DNA sequence: TGTGCCATCGCCTTCCGGACAGGGGGTGCCGGGGAGCTGTTTTTT. This encodes CAIAFRTGGAGELFF.

The chain combines TRBV2 with TRBJ2-4; D is ambiguous. V shed 1 base and J shed 0 bases, with 7 bases lying between them. Germline V gene lookup returns CDR1 SNHLY and CDR2 FYNNEI. The CDR3 loop spans 15 amino acids. The DNA of the CDR3 is TGTGCCAGCAGTGAAGGTGCATTAGCCAAAAACATTCAGTACTTC. Translation gives CASSEGALAKNIQYF.

The V and J genes are TRBV7-8 and TRBJ1-1; D ambiguous. This CDR3 contains 14 residues. The V gene lost 0 bases and the J gene lost 5 bases, with 10 bases spanning the gap. Per germline, CDR1 SGHVS and CDR2 FQNEAQ. The CDR3 nucleotides are TGTGCCAGCAGCTTAGCGGTCCAGTGGACTGAAGCTTTCTTT. Translating it yields CASSLAVQWTEAFF.